One and the same sample provided the 29 T cell receptor beta chains below, sequenced in a study of cytomegalovirus exposure and HLA in healthy donors. The PCR employed 60 Vbeta primers together with 13 Jbeta primers. Repertoires were generated with immunoSEQ multiplex PCR, while TCRdb's copy carries only in-frame clones and drops some. Seen here are around 130,000 clones, more than 65% observed once, and the top ten hold 2% to 3%. The material sequenced was PBMCs. These receptor sequences come from a man aged 45-65 years in good health and CMV-seronegative.

This CDR3 reads CASSLGARQGQENIQYF. CDR3 coding DNA: TGTGCCAGCAGCTTAGGAGCGAGGCAGGGGCAGGAAAACATTCAGTACTTC. This chain connects TRBV7-9 to TRBJ2-4, with D possibly matching TRBD1 (6 bases). V was shortened by 1 base and J by 5 bases, with 18 bases between the two germline ends. CDR1 is SEHNR and CDR2 is FQNEAQ in the germline V gene (reference sequence). The CDR3 runs 17 residues.

V usage is TRBV18 and J usage is TRBJ1-2; D perhaps matches TRBD1 (6 bases). The CDR3 is made up of 13 amino acids. Trimming stripped 6 bases from V and 2 bases from J, with 10 bases between. Germline V lookup: CDR1 KGHSH, CDR2 LQKENI. CDR3 nucleotides: TGTGCCAGCTCCCTGGACAGAAACTATGGCTACACCTTC. Amino acid sequence: CASSLDRNYGYTF.

The V and J genes are TRBV19 and TRBJ2-3, with D possibly TRBD2 on 5 matching bases. Germline lookup yields CDR1 LNHDA and CDR2 SQIVND (reference sequence). Trimming took 3 bases from V and 4 from J, leaving 11 bases between them. CDR3 length: 14 amino acids. The CDR3 bases are TGTGCCAGTAGTATGACCTCCGGGGCAGATACGCAGTATTTT. Its protein is CASSMTSGADTQYF.

The chain employs TRBV6-6 and TRBJ1-2; 7 nucleotides align to TRBD1. From germline, CDR1 is MNHNY and CDR2 SVGAGI (reference sequence). The CDR3 runs 15 residues. V was pared by 6 bases and J by 4 bases, with 11 bases of the junction left unmatched. The CDR3 loop is CASSTSTGMGYGYTF. For the CDR3, the DNA is TGTGCCAGCAGCACTTCGACAGGGATGGGCTATGGCTACACCTTC.

This chain links TRBV7-3 with TRBJ1-3; D not certain. This CDR3 region has 15 residues. Germline V gene data show CDR1 as SGHTA and CDR2 as FQGTGA. Trimming removed 2 bases at V and 0 bases at J, with 8 bases between. The CDR3 loop reads CASSLEASSGNTIYF. As DNA, the CDR3 is TGTGCCAGCAGCTTAGAGGCCAGCTCTGGAAACACCATATATTTT.

The V gene is TRBV7-2, the J gene TRBJ2-1; TRBD1 matches at 9 bases. The trim removed 4 bases at V and 2 bases at J, leaving 3 bases unmatched. Germline values: CDR1 SGHTA, CDR2 FQGNSA. The CDR3 loop spans 15 amino acids. In DNA, the CDR3 is TGTGCCAGCAGCTACGACAGGGGGACCTACAATGAGCAGTTCTTC. Translation gives CASSYDRGTYNEQFF.

The chain is built from TRBV4-1 and TRBJ1-1, with D tentatively TRBD1 (5 bases). Germline V lookup: CDR1 MGHRA, CDR2 YSYEKL. There are 16 residues in the CDR3. Trimming shortened V by 1 base and J by 5 bases, and 17 bases separated the two germline ends. The CDR3 sequence is CASSQGGSGVGTEAFF. DNA of the CDR3: TGCGCCAGCAGCCAAGGGGGCAGTGGGGTTGGAACTGAAGCTTTCTTT.

This clone was found once. This chain links TRBV5-1 with TRBJ2-3; TRBD2 agrees at 9 bases. The CDR3 covers 18 residues. Trimming took 4 bases from V and 3 from J; bases not matched to a gene: 15. CDR1 SGHRS and CDR2 YFSETQ come from the germline V gene. CDR3 region: CASSPGGQAGGLTDTQYF. The CDR3 region has the DNA TGCGCCAGCAGCCCTGGAGGGCAGGCGGGGGGGCTGACAGATACGCAGTATTTT.

This chain uses TRBV6-5 with TRBJ1-2; 7 bases line up with TRBD1. This CDR3 spans 13 amino acids. Germline values: CDR1 MNHEY, CDR2 SVGAGI. The J segment lost 7 bases and the V segment lost 7 bases, leaving 9 bases of the junction unmatched. CDR3 region: CASTEDRAGGYTF. The CDR3 DNA follows: TGTGCCAGCACTGAAGACAGGGCAGGTGGCTACACCTTC.

J is TRBJ2-7 and V is TRBV27; D gene uncertain. V was shortened by 4 bases and J by 1 base, with 11 bases between the two germline ends. Germline CDR1 is MNHEY and CDR2 is SMNVEV (reference sequence). This CDR3 is built from 14 residues. DNA for the CDR3: TGTGCCAGCAGTTCCATTCGCGGTTCCTACGAGCAGTACTTC. Encoded protein: CASSSIRGSYEQYF.

The chain is built from TRBV29-1 and TRBJ2-1; 9 bases are shared with TRBD1. Germline assignment: CDR1 SQVTM and CDR2 ANQGSEA. The V and J ends lost 6 bases and 1 base, in that order; junction bases with no gene match: 1. The CDR3 length is 13 residues. The CDR3 loop reads CSVTGGSYNEQFF. The CDR3 nucleotides read TGCAGCGTGACAGGGGGTTCCTACAATGAGCAGTTCTTC.

The rearrangement uses TRBV7-6 and TRBJ2-3, with 8 bases aligning to TRBD2. The CDR3 runs to 16 residues. Trimming at V came to 1 base and at J to 5 bases, leaving 8 bases not matched to a gene. Germline V gives CDR1 SGHVS, CDR2 FNYEAQ. CDR3 residues: CASSLGVPGGGDTQYF. CDR3 sequence (DNA): TGTGCCAGCAGCTTAGGGGTACCGGGGGGGGGAGATACGCAGTATTTT. Combining the CDR3 with reference TRBV7-6 and TRBJ2-3 gives the whole variable domain GAGVSQSPRYKVTKRGQDVALRCDPISGHVSLYWYRQALGQGPEFLTYFNYEAQQDKSGLPNDRFSAERPEGSISTLTIQRTEQRDSAMYRCASSLGVPGGGDTQYFGPGTRLTVL.

This clone was picked up one time. The chain uses TRBV19 and TRBJ1-5; TRBD1 agrees at 9 bases. The J segment lost 3 bases and the V segment lost 6 bases, leaving 9 bases of the junction unmatched. CDR1 and CDR2 from the germline V gene are LNHDA and SQIVND (reference sequence). The CDR3 sequence is 16 residues long. CDR3 loop: CASRMTGQGTNQPQHF. In nucleotides, the CDR3 is TGTGCCAGTAGAATGACGGGACAGGGCACCAATCAGCCCCAGCATTTT.

The chain has TRBV10-3 and TRBJ2-5, with 9 bases that match TRBD1. Germline CDR1 ENHRY, CDR2 SYGVKD. Trimming at V came to 6 bases and at J to 5 bases, leaving 13 bases not matched to a gene. This CDR3 has 16 residues. CDR3 nucleotides: TGTGCCATCAGCGCTATTCCCGGGACAGGGTTTGAGACCCAGTACTTC. Its protein product is CAISAIPGTGFETQYF.

The chain uses TRBV15 and TRBJ2-3, with 7 bases identical to TRBD1. Germline CDR1 and CDR2: LNHNV and YYDKDF (reference sequence). Trimming removed 0 bases from V and 2 bases from J; junction bases left unmatched: 8. This CDR3 contains 17 residues. This chain's CDR3 is CATSRDIQGPHTDTQYF. CDR3 DNA sequence: TGTGCCACCAGCAGAGACATACAGGGGCCCCACACAGATACGCAGTATTTT.

This chain connects TRBV5-1 to TRBJ1-2; D gene uncertain. Germline CDR1 and CDR2: SGHRS and YFSETQ. Trimming shortened V by 1 base and J by 8 bases, and 15 bases separated the two germline ends. CDR3 length equals 14 residues. Here the CDR3 reads CASSLSGGSSGYTF. Here the CDR3 DNA reads TGCGCCAGCAGCTTGTCGGGCGGGAGTAGCGGCTACACCTTC. Using reference TRBV5-1 and TRBJ1-2 for the parts outside the CDR3, the full variable domain is KAGVTQTPRYLIKTRGQQVTLSCSPISGHRSVSWYQQTPGQGLQFLFEYFSETQRNKGNFPGRFSGRQFSNSRSEMNVSTLELGDSALYLCASSLSGGSSGYTFGSGTRLTVV.

CDR3 bases: TGTGCCAGCAGTTACTCTGGGACAGCAAATGGCTACACCTTC. Translating it yields CASSYSGTANGYTF. This rearrangement joins TRBV6-5 to TRBJ1-2; TRBD1 matches at 7 bases. V shed 0 bases and J 6 bases; nucleotides not matched to a gene: 4. The CDR3 consists of 14 residues. Per the germline V gene, CDR1 is MNHEY and CDR2 is SVGAGI.

This clone has more than one count but fewer than ten. The chain uses TRBV7-2 and TRBJ2-5, with D perhaps TRBD2 (5 bases). Trimming removed 2 bases from V and 3 bases from J, with 13 bases in between. The CDR3 is made up of 15 amino acids. Per the germline V gene, CDR1 is SGHTA and CDR2 is FQGNSA. As DNA, the CDR3 is TGTGCCAGCAGCTTATTTTTGGACGGGGAAGAGACCCAGTACTTC. Translating gives CASSLFLDGEETQYF.

The CDR3 here is CASSQDGGIGTSVYTDTQYF. The CDR3 DNA is TGCGCCAGCAGCCAAGATGGGGGAATCGGGACTAGCGTATACACAGATACGCAGTATTTT. The chain has TRBV4-1 and TRBJ2-3; TRBD2 matches 10 bases. This CDR3 has 20 amino acids. CDR1 is MGHRA, CDR2 YSYEKL, per germline. V dropped 0 bases and J dropped 2; count of bases not matched to a gene: 14.

The J gene is TRBJ1-5, the V gene TRBV27; D is possibly TRBD1 (5 bases). V gave up 5 bases and J gave up 4 bases, with 12 bases separating them. Germline V CDR1 and CDR2: MNHEY, SMNVEV (reference sequence). The CDR3 loop spans 14 amino acids. In DNA form, the CDR3 reads TGTGCCAGCAGTCCCCGGGGGAAGAATCAGCCCCAGCATTTT. Protein: CASSPRGKNQPQHF.

This clone was seen just once. Other DNA sequences from this sample encode an identical CDR3 as well. The chain recombines TRBV7-2 with TRBJ2-7, with a possible D match to TRBD1 (5 bases). The CDR3 has 13 amino acids. V was shortened by 1 base and J by 1 base, with 5 bases between the two germline ends. The germline CDR1 and CDR2 sequences are SGHTA and FQGNSA. CDR3 sequence (DNA): TGTGCCAGCAGCTTAGACAGGTCCTACGAGCAGTACTTC. It is translated as CASSLDRSYEQYF.

The chain carries TRBV7-2 and TRBJ2-4, with TRBD1 identical over 9 bases. The CDR3 covers 17 residues. V trimming: 1 base; J trimming: 3 bases; junction bases outside the gene matches: 7. The germline gives CDR1 SGHTA, CDR2 FQGNSA. The CDR3 region is CASSLVGTGGRKNIQYF. CDR3 nucleotide sequence: TGTGCCAGCAGCTTAGTTGGCACAGGGGGCCGCAAAAACATTCAGTACTTC.

V gene TRBV5-1 combines with J gene TRBJ2-3, with D unresolved. V lost 2 bases, J lost 6 bases, and 19 bases lay in between. This CDR3 is built from 16 residues. From germline, CDR1 is SGHRS and CDR2 YFSETQ. CDR3 DNA: TGCGCCAGCAGCTTAGGCCGCGGTGGAACTTACGATACGCAGTATTTT. The encoded protein is CASSLGRGGTYDTQYF.

The chain links TRBV18 to TRBJ2-7, with a weak D call TRBD1 (6 bases). Germline CDR1 is KGHSH and CDR2 is LQKENI. Trimming shortened V by 3 bases and J by 4 bases, and 16 bases separated the two germline ends. CDR3 size: 15 residues. The CDR3 nucleotides are TGTGCCAGCTCACCTATGACAGGCTTAACTTACGAGCAGTACTTC. This gives the protein CASSPMTGLTYEQYF.

V usage is TRBV27 and J usage is TRBJ1-2, with TRBD1 identical over 9 bases. The length of the CDR3 is 16 residues. Germline CDR1 MNHEY, CDR2 SMNVEV (reference sequence). V lost 4 bases to trimming and J lost 8 bases; unmatched junction nucleotides: 14. As DNA, the CDR3 is TGTGCCAGCAGTTCCTCCCCGGGACAGGGATTTCGGGGCTACACCTTC. Translation: CASSSSPGQGFRGYTF.

The chain couples TRBV5-1 to TRBJ1-6; D might be TRBD1 (5 bases). Germline lookup yields CDR1 SGHRS and CDR2 YFSETQ. V was cut by 0 bases and J by 6 bases, with 16 bases left in between. The CDR3 loop spans 17 amino acids. The CDR3 DNA reads as TGCGCCAGCAGCTTGGAAGGGGAAAGGGTCCTTAATTCACCCCTCCACTTT. Encoded protein: CASSLEGERVLNSPLHF.

This chain joins TRBV5-4 and TRBJ1-3, with no clear D. The germline CDR1 and CDR2 sequences are SGHNT and YYREEE (reference sequence). There are 11 residues in the CDR3. The CDR3 sequence is CACIGGNTIYF. CDR3 in DNA: TGTGCATGCATCGGGGGAAACACCATATATTTT.

The chain combines TRBV5-6 with TRBJ2-4; D call uncertain. The CDR3 is made up of 14 amino acids. Germline CDR1 SGHDT, CDR2 YYEEEE. Trimming stripped 0 bases from V and 10 bases from J, with 14 bases between. CDR3 in amino acids: CASSLGLIRVIQYF. The CDR3 DNA is TGTGCCAGCAGCTTGGGCCTAATTCGTGTTATTCAGTACTTC.

The gene calls are TRBV9 and TRBJ2-5, with 10 bases aligning to TRBD2. The CDR3 runs to 16 residues. The trim removed 4 bases at V and 5 bases at J, leaving 11 bases unmatched. Germline assignment: CDR1 SGDLS and CDR2 YYNGEE. The CDR3 reads CASSPFQRGGWETQYF. In nucleotides, the CDR3 is TGTGCCAGCAGCCCTTTCCAGCGGGGGGGCTGGGAGACCCAGTACTTC.